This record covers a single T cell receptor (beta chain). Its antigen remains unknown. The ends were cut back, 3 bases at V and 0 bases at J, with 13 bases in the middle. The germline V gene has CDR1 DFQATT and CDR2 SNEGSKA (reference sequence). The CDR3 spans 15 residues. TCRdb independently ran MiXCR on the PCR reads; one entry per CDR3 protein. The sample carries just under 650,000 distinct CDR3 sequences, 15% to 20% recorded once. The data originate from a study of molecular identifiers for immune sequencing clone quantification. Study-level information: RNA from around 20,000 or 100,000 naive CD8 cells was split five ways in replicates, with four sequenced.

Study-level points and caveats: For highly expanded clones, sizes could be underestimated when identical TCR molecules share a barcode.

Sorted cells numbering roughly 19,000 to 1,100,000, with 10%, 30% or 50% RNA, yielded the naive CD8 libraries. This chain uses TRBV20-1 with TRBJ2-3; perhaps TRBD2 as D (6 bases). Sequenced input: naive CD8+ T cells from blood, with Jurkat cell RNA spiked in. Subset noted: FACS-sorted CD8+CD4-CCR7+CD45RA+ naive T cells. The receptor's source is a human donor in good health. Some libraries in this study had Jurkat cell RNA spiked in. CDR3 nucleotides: TGCAGTGCTAGGGTAGGCGGGGCTAGCACAGATACGCAGTATTTT. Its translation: CSARVGGASTDTQYF.